These T cell receptor beta chains were read from a single sample in a study of blood T cell repertoires in COVID-19. Assay used: immunoSEQ multiplex PCR; TCRdb lists only in-frame clones, some missing. This sample has around 200,000 clones, with roughly 88% found just once. What was sequenced was PBMCs or T cells enriched from blood (not recorded which). Receptors were obtained from a man aged 35-49 years with acute COVID-19. Both conserved end residues are part of each CDR3. D genes are given only for firm matches. Clone sizes are given selectively: once, few, many, or a class where the clone is expanded.

cdr3_nt,cdr3_aa,d_call,clone_size,j_call,v_call
TGTGCCAGCAGTTTGGAGAGGAACACTGAAGCTTTCTTT,CASSLERNTEAFF,-,few,TRBJ1-1,TRBV12-3/TRBV12-4
TGTGCCAGCAGTTCGGGGGGTCTTTATAGCAATCAGCCCCAGCATTTT,CASSSGGLYSNQPQHF,-,-,TRBJ1-5,TRBV6-5
TGTGCCAGCAGCCCCCGATCTAGCGGGGCCTCCTACGAGCAGTACTTC,CASSPRSSGASYEQYF,TRBD2,-,TRBJ2-7,TRBV7-9
TGTGCCAGCAGCCCTACGAACACTGAAGCTTTCTTT,CASSPTNTEAFF,-,-,TRBJ1-1,TRBV12-3/TRBV12-4
TGTGCCAGCAGCTTGGTAGCGGGTGGTTACAATGAGCAGTTCTTC,CASSLVAGGYNEQFF,TRBD2,-,TRBJ2-1,TRBV5-8
TGTGCCAGCGACTCGGGGGGAGAATGGAATGAGCAGTTCTTC,CASDSGGEWNEQFF,TRBD2,-,TRBJ2-1,TRBV19
TGTGCCAGCACCTCCCAGGGGCCGGAAGGCTACACCTTC,CASTSQGPEGYTF,-,-,TRBJ1-2,TRBV6-5
TGTGCCAGCAGCCCTGGGGGGGGGATCACGGATACGCAGTATTTT,CASSPGGGITDTQYF,TRBD2,-,TRBJ2-3,TRBV7-2
TGCGCCAGCACTCTGGCACTACCGGGGGTCGCAGCCGGCTACACCTTC,CASTLALPGVAAGYTF,-,-,TRBJ1-2,TRBV5-1
TGTGCCAGCAGGATTACAAGCGCCGGGGAGCTGTTTTTT,CASRITSAGELFF,-,-,TRBJ2-2,TRBV25-1
TGTGCCACCAGTGAGCGGGATCGCGGTGGCTACACCTTC,CATSERDRGGYTF,-,few,TRBJ1-2,TRBV24-1
TGCAGCGTCCGGGTGGGGGGACAGGGTGTCTACACCTTC,CSVRVGGQGVYTF,TRBD1,many,TRBJ1-2,TRBV29-1
TGCGCCAGCAGCAGGGGACTAGCGGGAGCGGAAGAGACCCAGTACTTC,CASSRGLAGAEETQYF,TRBD2,-,TRBJ2-5,TRBV5-1
TGTGCCAGCCGACCGGGCGGGAGCGAGTACGAGCAGTACTTC,CASRPGGSEYEQYF,TRBD2,-,TRBJ2-7,TRBV28
TGCAGTGCTAGTCGGCTAGCGGGAGTCAATGAGCAGTTCTTC,CSASRLAGVNEQFF,TRBD2,-,TRBJ2-1,TRBV20-1
TGTGCCAGCAGCTTGGAGCTACCGAACACTGAAGCTTTCTTT,CASSLELPNTEAFF,-,-,TRBJ1-1,TRBV5-4
TGTGCCAGCACCCGACCCCCATCGAGGGGGCGCACTGAGACCCAGTACTTC,CASTRPPSRGRTETQYF,TRBD1,once,TRBJ2-5,TRBV6-4
TGTGCCACCAGCAGAGATTACCGGAGCAATCAGCCCCAGCATTTT,CATSRDYRSNQPQHF,-,-,TRBJ1-5,TRBV15
TGTGCCAGCAGATTTAGCGGCTCCTACAATGAGCAGTTCTTC,CASRFSGSYNEQFF,-,-,TRBJ2-1,TRBV28
TGTGCCAGCAGCCCCCTCCACGAGCAGTACTTC,CASSPLHEQYF,-,-,TRBJ2-7,TRBV7-9
TGTGCCAGCAGTCGGGAACCCTACGAGCAGTACTTC,CASSREPYEQYF,-,-,TRBJ2-7,TRBV11-2
TGTGCCATCAGAGGGGTCGGACAGGGAAGTAACTACGAGCAGTACTTC,CAIRGVGQGSNYEQYF,TRBD1,once,TRBJ2-7,TRBV10-3
TGTGCCACCAGTGATTATAAAAGGGACAGGGGAAAAGAGACCCAGTACTTC,CATSDYKRDRGKETQYF,TRBD1,-,TRBJ2-5,TRBV24-1
TGTGCCAGCAAACCTGGACAGGGGTTTTTTGAGCAGTTCTTC,CASKPGQGFFEQFF,TRBD1,-,TRBJ2-1,TRBV28
TGTGCCAGCACTGCAGTAAATAGCAATCAGCCCCAGCATTTT,CASTAVNSNQPQHF,-,-,TRBJ1-5,TRBV6-5
TGTGCCAGCAGCCCGGGACTCCCAACGGAACAGCCCCAGCATTTT,CASSPGLPTEQPQHF,-,-,TRBJ1-5,TRBV6-5
TGTGCCAGCCGTACACAATCAGCGGGGTTAGCTTTCTTT,CASRTQSAGLAFF,-,-,TRBJ1-1,TRBV18
TGTGCCAGCAGCTTAGGCCGAGGCTCCTACAATGAGCAGTTCTTC,CASSLGRGSYNEQFF,-,-,TRBJ2-1,TRBV7-3
TGTGCCAGCAGTAGGTTTGAGGCCCCAGATACGCAGTATTTT,CASSRFEAPDTQYF,-,-,TRBJ2-3,TRBV2
TGTGCCAGCAGTCCGTTGACTAGCGGGCCCTACGAGCAGTACTTC,CASSPLTSGPYEQYF,TRBD2,-,TRBJ2-7,TRBV6-5
TGTGCCAGCAGTAACAACCATCGGACAGGGAAGACTGAAGCTTTCTTT,CASSNNHRTGKTEAFF,TRBD1,-,TRBJ1-1,TRBV25-1
TGCGCCAGCAGCCAATTGCAGGGTAGCTCCTACGAGCAGTACTTC,CASSQLQGSSYEQYF,-,few,TRBJ2-7,TRBV4-1
TGTGCCAGCTCACCAGGAGGGGCGGCCACCGGGGAGCTGTTTTTT,CASSPGGAATGELFF,-,many,TRBJ2-2,TRBV18
TGTGCCTGGAGACCTGGGGAGAGCTACACCTTC,CAWRPGESYTF,-,-,TRBJ1-2,TRBV30
TGCGCCAGCAGCTTGGGGTCACAGGAGCCTAGCACAGATACGCAGTATTTT,CASSLGSQEPSTDTQYF,-,few,TRBJ2-3,TRBV5-1
TGTGCCAGCAGCTCGCATGTGAGCTCCTATAATTCACCCCTCCACTTT,CASSSHVSSYNSPLHF,-,-,TRBJ1-6,TRBV5-5
TGTGCCAGTAGTATACAGGGGGCCCAAGAGACCCAGTACTTC,CASSIQGAQETQYF,TRBD1,-,TRBJ2-5,TRBV19
TGTGCCAGCAGCTTAGGAGGACTAGCGGGAGCCGCGGATTACGAGCAGTACTTC,CASSLGGLAGAADYEQYF,TRBD2,-,TRBJ2-7,TRBV11-2
TGTGCCAGCAGCTCCGGGTCTTACAATGAGCAGTTCTTC,CASSSGSYNEQFF,-,-,TRBJ2-1,TRBV5-4
TGTGCCAGCAGCTTAGTTGCGGGTTCCCGGGAGACCCAGTACTTC,CASSLVAGSRETQYF,-,-,TRBJ2-5,TRBV7-3
TGTGCCAGCAGTGCAGGAGAGACCCAGTACTTC,CASSAGETQYF,-,-,TRBJ2-5,TRBV25-1
TGCGCCCCCTCGGAGCCTAGCGGGATCACAGATACGCAGTATTTT,CAPSEPSGITDTQYF,TRBD2,-,TRBJ2-3,TRBV10-1
TGTGCCAGCAGCGTAGAAACTGGGTCGGGGCCCCAGCATTTT,CASSVETGSGPQHF,-,-,TRBJ1-5,TRBV9
TGTGCCAGCAGTCCCCCCGGGGTTGGCAATCAGCCCCAGCATTTT,CASSPPGVGNQPQHF,-,-,TRBJ1-5,TRBV27
TGTGCCAGTAACCCTCGGCGCGGGGATAGCAATCAGCCCCAGCATTTT,CASNPRRGDSNQPQHF,-,few,TRBJ1-5,TRBV19
TGTGCCAGCAGCTTCCGCGGGAACTATGGCTACACCTTC,CASSFRGNYGYTF,-,-,TRBJ1-2,TRBV11-2
TGTGCCAGCAGCGTGCGTCCGGGGAACACTGAAGCTTTCTTT,CASSVRPGNTEAFF,-,-,TRBJ1-1,TRBV9
TGTGCCAGCGTTAAACAGGGGGGCGCCTTCAATGAGCAGTTCTTC,CASVKQGGAFNEQFF,TRBD1,-,TRBJ2-1,TRBV6-5
TGTGCCAGCAGCCTTTTGGAGGATGAAGCTTTCTTT,CASSLLEDEAFF,-,-,TRBJ1-1,TRBV3-1/TRBV3-2
TGTGCCAGCAAGAATGGACAGGGGGCTGGGTATGGCTACACCTTC,CASKNGQGAGYGYTF,TRBD1,-,TRBJ1-2,TRBV27
TGCGCCAGCACTAGGGGAATGAACACTGAAGCTTTCTTT,CASTRGMNTEAFF,-,-,TRBJ1-1,TRBV10-1
TGTGCCAGCAGCCCGGGTGTTTCCACAGATACGCAGTATTTT,CASSPGVSTDTQYF,-,-,TRBJ2-3,TRBV3-1/TRBV3-2